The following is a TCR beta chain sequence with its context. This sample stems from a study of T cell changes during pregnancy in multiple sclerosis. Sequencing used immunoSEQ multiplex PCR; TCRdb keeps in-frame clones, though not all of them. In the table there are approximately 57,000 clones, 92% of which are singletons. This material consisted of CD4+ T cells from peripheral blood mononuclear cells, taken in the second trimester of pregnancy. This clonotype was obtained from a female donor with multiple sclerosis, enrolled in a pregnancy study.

CDR3 loop: CASSLDSPLGELFF. CDR3 sequence (DNA): TGTGCCAGCAGCTTAGATAGTCCCCTCGGGGAGCTGTTTTTT. V and J are TRBV7-9 and TRBJ2-2; D remains unclear. This CDR3 contains 14 residues. CDR1 is SEHNR, CDR2 FQNEAQ, per germline (reference sequence). V was clipped by 1 base and J by 7 bases, with 10 bases between them.